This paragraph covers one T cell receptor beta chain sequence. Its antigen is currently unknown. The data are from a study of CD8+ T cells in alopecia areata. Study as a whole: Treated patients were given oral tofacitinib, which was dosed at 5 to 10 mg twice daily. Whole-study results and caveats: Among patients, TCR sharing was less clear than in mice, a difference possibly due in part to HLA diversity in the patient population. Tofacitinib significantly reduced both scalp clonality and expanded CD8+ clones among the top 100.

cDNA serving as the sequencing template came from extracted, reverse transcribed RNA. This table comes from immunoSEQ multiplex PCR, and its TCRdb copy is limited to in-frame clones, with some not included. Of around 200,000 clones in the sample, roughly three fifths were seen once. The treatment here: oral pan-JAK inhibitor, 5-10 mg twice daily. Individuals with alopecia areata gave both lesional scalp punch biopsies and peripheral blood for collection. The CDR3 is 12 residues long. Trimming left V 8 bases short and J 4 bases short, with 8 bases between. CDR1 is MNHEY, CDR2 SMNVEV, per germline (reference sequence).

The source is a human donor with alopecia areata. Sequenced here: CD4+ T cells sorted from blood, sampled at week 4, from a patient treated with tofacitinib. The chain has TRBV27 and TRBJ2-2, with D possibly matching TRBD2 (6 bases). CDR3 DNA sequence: TGTGCCAGCGCGGGGATCACCGGGGAGCTGTTTTTT. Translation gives CASAGITGELFF.